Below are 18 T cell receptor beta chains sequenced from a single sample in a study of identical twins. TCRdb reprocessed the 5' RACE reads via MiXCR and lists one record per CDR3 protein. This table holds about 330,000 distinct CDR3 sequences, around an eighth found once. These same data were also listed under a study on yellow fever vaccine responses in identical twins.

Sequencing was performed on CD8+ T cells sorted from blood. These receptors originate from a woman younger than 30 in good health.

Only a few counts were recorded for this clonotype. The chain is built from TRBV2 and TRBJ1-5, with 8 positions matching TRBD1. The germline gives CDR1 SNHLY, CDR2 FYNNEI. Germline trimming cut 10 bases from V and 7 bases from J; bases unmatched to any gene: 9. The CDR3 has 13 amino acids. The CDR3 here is CATRTGSDQPQHF. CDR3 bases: TGTGCCACCCGGACAGGGTCGGACCAGCCCCAGCATTTT.

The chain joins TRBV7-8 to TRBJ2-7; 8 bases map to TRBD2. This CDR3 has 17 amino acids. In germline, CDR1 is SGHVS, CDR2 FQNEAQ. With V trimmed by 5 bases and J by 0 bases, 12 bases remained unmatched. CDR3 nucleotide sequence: TGTGCCAGCAGCCTAGTGGAGCGGGAGCATAACTCCTACGAGCAGTACTTC. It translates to CASSLVEREHNSYEQYF.

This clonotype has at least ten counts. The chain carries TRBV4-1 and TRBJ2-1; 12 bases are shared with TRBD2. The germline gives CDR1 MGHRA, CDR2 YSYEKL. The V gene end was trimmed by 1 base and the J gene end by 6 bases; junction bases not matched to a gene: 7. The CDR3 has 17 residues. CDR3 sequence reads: CASSQGPLAGGPNEQFF. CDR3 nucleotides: TGCGCCAGCAGCCAAGGTCCGCTAGCGGGAGGGCCCAATGAGCAGTTCTTC.

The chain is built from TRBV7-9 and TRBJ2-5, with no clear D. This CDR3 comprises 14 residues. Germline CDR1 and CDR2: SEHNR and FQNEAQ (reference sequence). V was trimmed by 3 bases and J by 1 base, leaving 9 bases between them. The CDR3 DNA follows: TGTGCCAGCAGCTTTGGGAATCTCCAAGAGACCCAGTACTTC. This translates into CASSFGNLQETQYF.

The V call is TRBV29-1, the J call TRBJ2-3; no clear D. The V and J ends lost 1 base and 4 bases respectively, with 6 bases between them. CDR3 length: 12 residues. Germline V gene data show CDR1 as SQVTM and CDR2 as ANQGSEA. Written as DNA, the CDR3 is TGCAGCGTTGAAGGGAACGCAGATACGCAGTATTTT. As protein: CSVEGNADTQYF.

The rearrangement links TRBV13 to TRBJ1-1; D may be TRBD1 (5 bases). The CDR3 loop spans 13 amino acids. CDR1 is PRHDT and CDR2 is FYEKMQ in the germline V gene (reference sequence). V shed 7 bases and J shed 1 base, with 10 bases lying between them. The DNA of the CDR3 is TGTGCCAGCATAGGGGAGGGGAACACTGAAGCTTTCTTT. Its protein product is CASIGEGNTEAFF. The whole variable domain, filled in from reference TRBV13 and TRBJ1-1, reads AAGVIQSPRHLIKEKRETATLKCYPIPRHDTVYWYQQGPGQDPQFLISFYEKMQSDKGSIPDRFSAQQFSDYHSELNMSSLELGDSALYFCASIGEGNTEAFFGQGTRLTVV.

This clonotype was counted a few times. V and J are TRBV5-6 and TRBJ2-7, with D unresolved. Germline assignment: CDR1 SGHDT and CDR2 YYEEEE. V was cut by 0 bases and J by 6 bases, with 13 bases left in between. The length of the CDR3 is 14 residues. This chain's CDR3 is CASSLAGPGFEQYV. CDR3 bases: TGTGCCAGCAGCTTGGCCGGGCCCGGATTCGAGCAGTACGTC.

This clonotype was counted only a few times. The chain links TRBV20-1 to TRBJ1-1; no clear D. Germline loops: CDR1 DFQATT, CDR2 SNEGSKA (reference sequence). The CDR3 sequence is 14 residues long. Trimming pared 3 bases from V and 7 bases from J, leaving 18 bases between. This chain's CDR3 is CSASARGGLYEAFF. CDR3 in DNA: TGCAGTGCTAGCGCTCGGGGAGGTTTATATGAAGCTTTCTTT.

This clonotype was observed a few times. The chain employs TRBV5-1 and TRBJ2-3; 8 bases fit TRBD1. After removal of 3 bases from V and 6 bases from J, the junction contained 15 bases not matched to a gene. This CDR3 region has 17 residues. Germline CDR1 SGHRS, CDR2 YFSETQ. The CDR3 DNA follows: TGCGCCAGCAGCTCGACCCGGGACAGGACCTTCGAGGATACGCAGTATTTT. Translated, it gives CASSSTRDRTFEDTQYF.

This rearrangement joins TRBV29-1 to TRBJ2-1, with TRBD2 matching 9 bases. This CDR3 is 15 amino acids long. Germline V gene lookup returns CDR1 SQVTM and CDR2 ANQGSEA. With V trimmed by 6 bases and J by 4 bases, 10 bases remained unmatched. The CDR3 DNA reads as TGCAGCGTAGATCCCGGGACTAGCCTTTACAATGAGCAGTTCTTC. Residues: CSVDPGTSLYNEQFF.

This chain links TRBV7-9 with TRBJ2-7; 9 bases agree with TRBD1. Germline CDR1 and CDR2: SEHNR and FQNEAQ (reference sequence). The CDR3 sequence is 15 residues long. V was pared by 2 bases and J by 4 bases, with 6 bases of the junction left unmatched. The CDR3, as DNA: TGTGCCAGCAGCTTATCCGGACAGGGGAATTACGAGCAGTACTTC. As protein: CASSLSGQGNYEQYF.

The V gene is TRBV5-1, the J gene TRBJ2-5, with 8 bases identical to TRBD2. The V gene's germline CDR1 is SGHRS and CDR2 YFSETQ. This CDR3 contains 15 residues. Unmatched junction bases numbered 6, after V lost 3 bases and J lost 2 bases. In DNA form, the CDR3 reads TGCGCCAGCAGCTACTCCGGGACTAGTCAAGAGACCCAGTACTTC. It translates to CASSYSGTSQETQYF.

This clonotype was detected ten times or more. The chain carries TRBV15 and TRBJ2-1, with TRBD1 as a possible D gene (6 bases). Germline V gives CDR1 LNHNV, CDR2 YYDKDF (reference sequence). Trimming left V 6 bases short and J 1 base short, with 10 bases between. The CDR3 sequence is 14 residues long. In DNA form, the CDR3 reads TGTGCCACCAGTCCGGGACATTCCTACAATGAGCAGTTCTTC. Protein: CATSPGHSYNEQFF.

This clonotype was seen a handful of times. DNA of the CDR3: TGTGCCATCAGCAACCAAGACAATCAGCCCCAGCATTTT. Translation: CAISNQDNQPQHF. The chain employs TRBV10-3 and TRBJ1-5; D gene unclear. This CDR3 spans 13 amino acids. Trimming pared 6 bases from V and 3 bases from J, leaving 9 bases between. The V gene's germline CDR1 is ENHRY and CDR2 SYGVKD.

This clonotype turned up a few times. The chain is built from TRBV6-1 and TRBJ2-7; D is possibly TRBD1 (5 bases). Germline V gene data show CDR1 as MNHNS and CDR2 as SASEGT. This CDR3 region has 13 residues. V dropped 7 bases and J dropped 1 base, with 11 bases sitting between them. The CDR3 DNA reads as TGTGCCAGCACCAAGGGGCCTTCCTACGAGCAGTACTTC. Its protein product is CASTKGPSYEQYF.

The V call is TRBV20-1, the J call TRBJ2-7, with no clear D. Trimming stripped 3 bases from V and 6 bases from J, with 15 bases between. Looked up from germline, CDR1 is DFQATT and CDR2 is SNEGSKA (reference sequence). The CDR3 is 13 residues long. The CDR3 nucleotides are TGCAGTGCTAGGCCCATGTCGACTCGCGAGCAGTACTTC. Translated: CSARPMSTREQYF.

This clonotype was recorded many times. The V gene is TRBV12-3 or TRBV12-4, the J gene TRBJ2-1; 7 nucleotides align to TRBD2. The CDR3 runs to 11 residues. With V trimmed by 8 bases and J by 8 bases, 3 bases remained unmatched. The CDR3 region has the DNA TGTGCCAGCGGGGGGGGACATGAGCAGTTCTTC. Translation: CASGGGHEQFF.

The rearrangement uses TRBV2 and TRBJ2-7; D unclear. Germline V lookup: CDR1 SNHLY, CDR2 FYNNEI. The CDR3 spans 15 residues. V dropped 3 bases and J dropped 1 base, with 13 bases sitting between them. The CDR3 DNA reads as TGTGCCAGCAGTGAGGTGGCTAGGGCTTCCTACGAGCAGTACTTC. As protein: CASSEVARASYEQYF.